Below, 3 T cell receptor beta chains from the same sample are listed, as sequenced in a study of blood T cell repertoires in COVID-19. Profiled with immunoSEQ multiplex PCR; TCRdb holds only in-frame clones, not every one. The table has about 100,000 clones, more than 70% seen once. Sequencing was performed on peripheral blood. Receptors were obtained from a human donor in a cohort sampled during active COVID-19.

This chain connects TRBV28 to TRBJ1-5; D is possibly TRBD1 (5 bases). V was clipped by 5 bases and J by 6 bases, with 11 bases between them. The CDR3 runs to 13 residues. CDR1 is MDHEN, CDR2 SYDVKM, per germline. The CDR3 nucleotides are TGTGCCAGCAGTCAGGGAATGAGTCAGCCCCAGCATTTT. It is translated as CASSQGMSQPQHF.

The chain couples TRBV4-3 to TRBJ2-6, with TRBD2 matching 8 bases. Germline-derived CDR1 and CDR2 are LGHNA and YSLEER. This CDR3 is built from 21 residues. With V trimmed by 1 base and J by 3 bases, 17 bases remained unmatched. For the CDR3, the DNA is TGCGCCAGCAGCCAAGTTAGGGGAGCTAGCGGGTTCCTCTTTGGGGCCAACGTCCTGACTTTC. Residues: CASSQVRGASGFLFGANVLTF.

This clone was picked up one time. V gene TRBV10-3 combines with J gene TRBJ1-1, with TRBD1 as a possible D gene (5 bases). V lost 6 bases and J lost 1, with 12 bases in between. Germline V lookup: CDR1 ENHRY, CDR2 SYGVKD. CDR3 length: 14 amino acids. The DNA for the CDR3 is TGTGCCATCAGCGTCAGGGCGGCGAACACTGAAGCTTTCTTT. As protein: CAISVRAANTEAFF.